This TCR beta chain was sequenced for a study of identifying expanded T cells in peripheral blood. Study-level results: Differentially abundant clones: around 1.1 between replicates, approximately 16 at two to three weeks, more than 18 at four.

Assay: immunoSEQ multiplex PCR; the TCRdb copy retains only in-frame clones and omits some. The data show 70,000 to 95,000 clones, around nine tenths seen once. V was clipped by 0 bases and J by 3 bases, with 15 bases between them. Looked up from germline, CDR1 is SNHLY and CDR2 is FYNNEI. This CDR3 is 16 amino acids long. As for this clone: Its target is not known.

Material for sequencing was blood. This chain links TRBV2 with TRBJ2-7; D might be TRBD1 (7 bases). The sequence came from a person between 18 and 75 years old in good health. CDR3: CASSEAQGGPNYEQYF. CDR3 sequence (DNA): TGTGCCAGCAGTGAAGCTCAGGGGGGACCTAACTACGAGCAGTACTTC.